This TCR beta chain was sequenced for a study of blood T cell repertoires in COVID-19 (dated by TCRdb to about 2020). Study-wide context: Samples covering the acute and convalescent phases of COVID-19 were provided by collaborators in the United States, Italy and Spain. The prospective study material was composed of cDNA or gDNA derived from T cells, B-cell-depleted T cells, or PBMCs. The dataset comprised deeply sampled blood TCRbeta repertoires from subjects exposed to, actively infected with, or recovered from COVID-19. The repertoires were made available in a free public database intended to serve as a resource for research on the immune response to SARS-CoV-2. Samples came from the ongoing ImmuneRACE study (first 160 participants) plus 1,254 subjects from 6 global collaborators. Sample metadata almost always included a de-identified subject ID, COVID-19 status, age in years and sex. Where available, HLA class I and class II types were obtained from metadata supplied by the sample provider rather than from assay-based typing. Broad study findings and their caveats: How much clinical and demographic metadata was included differed by source and by participant, and the metadata was provided uncurated.

One collaborating source in Seattle enrolled patients while the patients were actively infected and followed the patients over time throughout the course of disease. The collaborating institutions used their own protocols to collect whole blood in K2EDTA tubes. For TCRbeta analysis, collaborators shipped samples as frozen whole blood, isolated PBMCs, or DNA extracted from either of those sample types. TCRbeta CDR3 regions were amplified from genomic DNA using the immunoSEQ Assay, a bias-controlled multiplex PCR. The published analysis was carried out like this. The number of nucleated cells in each sample was estimated from the amplification of reference gene primers within the assay. Sequence reads were collapsed and filtered to measure the absolute abundance of every unique TCRbeta CDR3 rearrangement. Productive Simpson clonality was computed per sample as the square root of Simpson's diversity index over productive rearrangements. TCRdb provides this immuneACCESS table in a form limited to in-frame rearrangements. Some clones are lacking; in checked studies, under half of them reflect an unresolved V gene, and why the rest are absent is not known. D and trimming were read from the DNA, whereas the V and J calls and clone size are those reported in that table. The table for this sample lists around 150,000 clones; approximately 85% of them were counted only once. Of the sample, around 8% is held by the ten largest clones.

For this clone: Its target antigen remains unknown. No much larger clone exists at a distance of one base, and base qualities are not known.

The CDR3, cysteine through phenylalanine, is 14 amino acids long. The retained sequence is limited to the CDR3, 42 bases, with the frame set at the first base. From a lookup of the germline V gene (reference sequence), CDR1 and CDR2 are LNHDA and SQIVND. V trim: 4 bases; J trim: 7 bases; unmatched bases: 6. This receptor was taken from a woman aged 55-75 years with COVID-19, enrolled during active disease. What was sequenced was peripheral blood. This receptor chain uses TRBV19 and TRBJ1-4, and 7 junction bases match TRBD1. The CDR3 region: CASSNDREGEKLFF. The nucleotide sequence is given as TGTGCCAGTAGTAACGACAGGGAAGGTGAAAAACTGTTTTTT.